These 20 T cell receptor beta chains share one sample of origin, sequenced in a study of shared clonotypes between healthy human individuals. The assay was immunoSEQ multiplex PCR, and TCRdb's table has in-frame clones only and misses some. The table lists approximately 1.5 million clones, just under 99% of them singletons. The sample was naive CD4+ T cells sorted from blood. Subset defined: CD45RA+ positively selected. The receptor source for this set is a man aged 25 to 40 in good health.

The chain's CDR3 is CAISESAGLGTEAFF. CDR3 bases: TGTGCCATCAGTGAGTCGGCGGGATTGGGGACTGAAGCTTTCTTT. The rearrangement joins TRBV10-3 to TRBJ1-1; D is unclear. The CDR3 totals 15 residues. Trimming took 0 bases from V and 5 from J, leaving 13 bases between them. Germline CDR1 and CDR2: ENHRY and SYGVKD.

The V call is TRBV28, the J call TRBJ2-1; the D call may be TRBD1 or TRBD2 (6 bases each). Between the trimmed V and J ends, which lost 11 bases and 6 bases, there was a span of 14 bases. The CDR3 loop spans 12 amino acids. CDR1 is MDHEN and CDR2 is SYDVKM in the germline V gene. The CDR3 reads CAGGTYPNEQFF. For the CDR3, the DNA is TGTGCCGGAGGGACATATCCCAATGAGCAGTTCTTC.

Remarks on this clone: Other DNA sequences from this sample encode an identical CDR3 as well. This chain joins TRBV27 and TRBJ2-3; D not certain. Germline values: CDR1 MNHEY, CDR2 SMNVEV (reference sequence). This CDR3 comprises 13 residues. V lost 3 bases and J lost 1, with 5 bases in between. CDR3 bases: TGTGCCAGCAGTTTTCTGGGCACAGATACGCAGTATTTT. Residues: CASSFLGTDTQYF.

With regard to this clone: One end of the junction is discordant with germline, which a read error may explain. This chain links TRBV5-1 with TRBJ1-2, with a tentative D call TRBD1 (5 bases). This CDR3 comprises 12 residues. Germline V gene data show CDR1 as SGHRS and CDR2 as YFSETQ. The CDR3 reads CASSLEGQGGAF. CDR3 DNA sequence: TGCGCCAGCAGCTTGGAGGGGCAGGGTGGTGCCTTC.

V gene TRBV2 combines with J gene TRBJ2-5, with D possibly TRBD1 on 5 matching bases. The V gene lost 4 bases and the J gene lost 5 bases, with 8 bases spanning the gap. Looked up from germline, CDR1 is SNHLY and CDR2 is FYNNEI. CDR3 length: 12 amino acids. Written as DNA, the CDR3 is TGTGCCAGCAGTGTAGGGGCGGAGACCCAGTACTTC. Protein: CASSVGAETQYF.

The chain is built from TRBV11-2 and TRBJ2-7, with D possibly being TRBD1 or TRBD2 (6 bases each). Deletions cut 5 bases from V and 1 base from J, with 18 bases between. The CDR3 sequence is 16 residues long. From germline, CDR1 is SGHAT and CDR2 FQNNGV. The CDR3 protein is CASSGGGYFRSYEQYF. CDR3 bases: TGTGCCAGCAGCGGAGGGGGGTACTTTAGGTCCTACGAGCAGTACTTC.

This clone was picked up one time. The chain recombines TRBV7-8 with TRBJ2-1; a possible D gene is TRBD2 (5 bases). The V and J ends lost 3 bases and 1 base respectively, with 10 bases between them. Per the germline V gene, CDR1 is SGHVS and CDR2 is FQNEAQ. The CDR3 is 15 residues long. Here the CDR3 DNA reads TGTGCCAGCAGCTTTGATGGGAGTTCCTACAATGAGCAGTTCTTC. Translation: CASSFDGSSYNEQFF.

The CDR3 DNA sequence: TGTGCCAGCAGCCCTACAGGGCGCCAAGAGACCCAGTACTTC. Translated, it gives CASSPTGRQETQYF. V usage is TRBV7-2 and J usage is TRBJ2-5, with a possible D match to TRBD1 (6 bases). The CDR3 spans 14 residues. Trimming shortened V by 5 bases and J by 1 base, and 11 bases separated the two germline ends. The germline V gene encodes CDR1 SGHTA and CDR2 FQGNSA.

The J gene is TRBJ1-1, the V gene TRBV5-1; 11 positions match TRBD1. The CDR3 length is 15 residues. Germline CDR1 is SGHRS and CDR2 is YFSETQ. Germline trimming cut 2 bases from V and 3 bases from J; bases unmatched to any gene: 3. CDR3: CASSFGGQGDTEAFF. CDR3 coding DNA: TGCGCCAGCAGCTTCGGGGGACAGGGGGACACTGAAGCTTTCTTT.

This chain joins TRBV5-1 and TRBJ2-5; 9 nucleotides line up with TRBD2. V shed 0 bases, J shed 5 bases, and the junction held 8 bases outside the gene matches. CDR3 size: 16 residues. Germline V CDR1 and CDR2: SGHRS, YFSETQ. The DNA for the CDR3 is TGCGCCAGCAGCTTGGACCCTAGCGGGATAGGGGAGACCCAGTACTTC. The encoded protein is CASSLDPSGIGETQYF.

About this clone itself: The sample contains more than one DNA sequence encoding this CDR3. The CDR3 DNA follows: TGCGCCAGCAGCCCCAGGACAGGGGAGAATGAGCAGTTCTTC. This gives the protein CASSPRTGENEQFF. The V call is TRBV5-1, the J call TRBJ2-1; 9 nucleotides align to TRBD1. This CDR3 contains 14 residues. Germline CDR1 and CDR2: SGHRS and YFSETQ. V gave up 4 bases and J gave up 7 bases; unmatched junction bases: 6.

The rearrangement uses TRBV7-2 and TRBJ1-5; D remains unclear. The CDR3 loop spans 15 amino acids. The V and J ends lost 0 bases and 4 bases respectively, with 10 bases between them. Per the germline V gene, CDR1 is SGHTA and CDR2 is FQGNSA. The CDR3: CASSLAYMGNQPQHF. The CDR3 nucleotides read TGTGCCAGCAGCTTAGCGTATATGGGGAATCAGCCCCAGCATTTT.

The gene calls are TRBV11-2 and TRBJ1-1; a possible D gene is TRBD1 (6 bases). The CDR3 has 16 amino acids. Per germline, CDR1 SGHAT and CDR2 FQNNGV. V lost 0 bases to trimming and J lost 2 bases, with 13 bases between them. The CDR3 loop reads CASSLEWGARNTEAFF. CDR3 DNA sequence: TGTGCCAGCAGCTTAGAATGGGGGGCGAGAAACACTGAAGCTTTCTTT. Full variable domain (missing parts from reference TRBV11-2 and TRBJ1-1): EAGVAQSPRYKIIEKRQSVAFWCNPISGHATLYWYQQILGQGPKLLIQFQNNGVVDDSQLPKDRFSAERLKGVDSTLKIQPAKLEDSAVYLCASSLEWGARNTEAFFGQGTRLTVV.

The V and J genes are TRBV6-5 and TRBJ2-4; TRBD1 matches at 8 bases. The germline CDR1 and CDR2 sequences are MNHEY and SVGAGI. This CDR3 is 14 amino acids long. Trimming at V came to 6 bases and at J to 9 bases, leaving 10 bases not matched to a gene. CDR3 amino acids: CASRVTGQGSIQYF. The CDR3, as DNA: TGTGCCAGCAGGGTAACCGGACAGGGTAGCATTCAGTACTTC.

The V call is TRBV28, the J call TRBJ2-7, with 8 bases identical to TRBD2. The CDR3 totals 13 residues. Trimming at V came to 5 bases and at J to 7 bases, leaving 7 bases not matched to a gene. Germline CDR1 reads MDHEN; CDR2 reads SYDVKM. The CDR3 region is CASSLGRAREQYF. The CDR3 nucleotides read TGTGCCAGCAGTCTCGGGAGGGCGAGAGAGCAGTACTTC.

With respect to this clone: Other nucleotide sequences from this sample produce the same CDR3. The chain links TRBV27 to TRBJ2-7, with TRBD2 as a possible D gene (5 bases). This CDR3 is built from 15 residues. Germline V gene lookup returns CDR1 MNHEY and CDR2 SMNVEV (reference sequence). Trimming cost V 3 bases and J 0 bases, with 12 bases left between them. The CDR3 is CASSFSGVSSYEQYF. The CDR3 coding sequence is TGTGCCAGCAGTTTTTCCGGGGTAAGCTCCTACGAGCAGTACTTC.

The J gene is TRBJ2-1, the V gene TRBV7-2, with 8 nucleotides matching TRBD1. V dropped 1 base and J dropped 9; count of bases not matched to a gene: 17. CDR3 length equals 18 residues. Per germline, CDR1 SGHTA and CDR2 FQGNSA. CDR3 residues: CASSLVSPPDRVMGEQFF. CDR3 DNA sequence: TGTGCCAGCAGCTTAGTAAGTCCTCCGGACAGGGTCATGGGTGAGCAGTTCTTC. Variable domain in full (rest from reference TRBV7-2 and TRBJ2-1): GAGVSQSPSNKVTEKGKDVELRCDPISGHTALYWYRQSLGQGLEFLIYFQGNSAPDKSGLPSDRFSAERTGGSVSTLTIQRTQQEDSAVYLCASSLVSPPDRVMGEQFFGPGTRLTVL.

The genes are TRBV29-1 and TRBJ2-1; D is perhaps TRBD2 (6 bases). Per the germline V gene, CDR1 is SQVTM and CDR2 is ANQGSEA. This CDR3 spans 16 amino acids. V lost 1 base and J 2 bases, leaving 15 bases between the germline ends. The CDR3 coding sequence is TGCAGCGTTGAAGGAGGCGGGATCTCGCCCTACAATGAGCAGTTCTTC. This sequence encodes CSVEGGGISPYNEQFF.

The rearrangement uses TRBV7-2 and TRBJ2-3; D might be TRBD2 (6 bases). Germline assignment: CDR1 SGHTA and CDR2 FQGNSA. With 1 base removed from V and 3 bases from J, the gap between germline ends came to 14 bases. The CDR3 is 16 residues long. This CDR3 reads CASSLVPGVGTDTQYF. The CDR3 DNA reads TGTGCCAGCAGCTTAGTGCCGGGGGTTGGTACAGATACGCAGTATTTT.

The chain couples TRBV5-4 to TRBJ1-1; D is unclear. This CDR3 is built from 13 residues. V was pared by 4 bases and J by 2 bases, with 9 bases between. Germline CDR1 SGHNT, CDR2 YYREEE (reference sequence). CDR3: CASSLWGNTEAFF. In DNA form, the CDR3 reads TGTGCCAGCAGCCTATGGGGTAACACTGAAGCTTTCTTT.